This T cell receptor (beta chain) was recovered during a study of CD8 T cells in Susac syndrome. RNA totalling about 0.45 to 1 ug underwent reverse transcription with random hexamers. From the immunoSEQ multiplex PCR reads, TCRdb called clonotypes with MiXCR, one entry per CDR3 protein. The table records some 200,000 distinct CDR3 sequences, around 90% of them present only once. Sequencing input: CD4+ T cells from PBMCs. This TCR was sampled from a human donor with Susac syndrome.

CDR3 DNA sequence: TGCGCCAGCAGCAACGGGACAGGGGTTGCGTATCACAATGAGCAGTTCTTC. As protein: CASSNGTGVAYHNEQFF. The J gene is TRBJ2-1, the V gene TRBV5-1, with TRBD1 identical over 10 bases. Germline loops: CDR1 SGHRS, CDR2 YFSETQ. CDR3 length: 17 amino acids. Trimming at V came to 4 bases and at J to 5 bases, leaving 12 bases not matched to a gene.